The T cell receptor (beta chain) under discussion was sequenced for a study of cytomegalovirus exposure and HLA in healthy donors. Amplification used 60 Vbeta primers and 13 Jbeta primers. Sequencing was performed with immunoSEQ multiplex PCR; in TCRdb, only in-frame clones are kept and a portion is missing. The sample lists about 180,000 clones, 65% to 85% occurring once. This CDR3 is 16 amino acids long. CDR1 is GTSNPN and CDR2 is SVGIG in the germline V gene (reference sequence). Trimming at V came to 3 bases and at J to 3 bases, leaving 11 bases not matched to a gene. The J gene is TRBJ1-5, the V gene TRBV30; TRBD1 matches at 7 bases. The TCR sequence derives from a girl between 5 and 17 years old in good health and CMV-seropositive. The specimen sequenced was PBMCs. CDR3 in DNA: TGTGCCTGGAGACCTAAACAGGGGTTATTCAATCAGCCCCAGCATTTT. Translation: CAWRPKQGLFNQPQHF.